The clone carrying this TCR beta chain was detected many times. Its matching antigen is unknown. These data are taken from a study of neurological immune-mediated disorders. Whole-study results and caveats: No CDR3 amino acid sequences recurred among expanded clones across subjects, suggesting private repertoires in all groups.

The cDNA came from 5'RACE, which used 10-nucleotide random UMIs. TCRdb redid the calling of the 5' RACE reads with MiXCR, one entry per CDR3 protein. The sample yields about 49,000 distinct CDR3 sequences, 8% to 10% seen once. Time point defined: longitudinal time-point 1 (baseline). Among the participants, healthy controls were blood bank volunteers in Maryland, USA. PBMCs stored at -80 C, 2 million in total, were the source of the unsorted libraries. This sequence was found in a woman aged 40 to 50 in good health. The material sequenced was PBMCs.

The CDR3 sequence is CSVGQVLATNTEAFF. Here the CDR3 DNA reads TGCAGCGTTGGACAGGTCCTTGCGACGAACACTGAAGCTTTCTTT. This chain connects TRBV29-1 to TRBJ1-1, with a possible D match to TRBD1 (6 bases). Trimming cost V 4 bases and J 1 base, with 16 bases left between them. The germline V gene encodes CDR1 SQVTM and CDR2 ANQGSEA. The CDR3 has 15 amino acids.